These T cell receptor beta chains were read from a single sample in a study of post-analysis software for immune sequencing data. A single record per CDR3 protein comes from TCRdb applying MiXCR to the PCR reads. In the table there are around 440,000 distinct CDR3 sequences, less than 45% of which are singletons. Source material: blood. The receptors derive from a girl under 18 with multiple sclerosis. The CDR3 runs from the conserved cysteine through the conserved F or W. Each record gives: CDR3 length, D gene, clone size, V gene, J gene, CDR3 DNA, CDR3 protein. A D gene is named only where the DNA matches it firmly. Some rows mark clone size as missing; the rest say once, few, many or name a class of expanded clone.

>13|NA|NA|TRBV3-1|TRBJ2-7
TGTGCCAGCAGCCAAGATCGATGGGGGGAGCAGTACTTC
CASSQDRWGEQYF
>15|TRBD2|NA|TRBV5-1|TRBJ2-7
TGCGCCAGCAGCGTGGGACTAGCGGAGACCTACGAGCAGTACTTC
CASSVGLAETYEQYF
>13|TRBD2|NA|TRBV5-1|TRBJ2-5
TGCGCCAGCAGGTCTAGCGGGTTCGAGACCCAGTACTTC
CASRSSGFETQYF
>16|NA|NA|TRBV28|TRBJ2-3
TGTGCCAGCAGTTTTAATAGCGGCACTAGCACAGATACGCAGTATTTT
CASSFNSGTSTDTQYF
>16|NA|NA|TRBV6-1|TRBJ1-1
TGTGCCAGCAGAGCCCGGGACCGACACACGAACACTGAAGCTTTCTTT
CASRARDRHTNTEAFF
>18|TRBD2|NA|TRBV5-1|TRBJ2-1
TGCGCCAGCAGCTTGTCTCTAGCGGGAGGGAGCTCCTACAATGAGCAGTTCTTC
CASSLSLAGGSSYNEQFF
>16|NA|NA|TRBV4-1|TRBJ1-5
TGCGCCAGCAGCCAAAGTTTAAGGCAGGGCAATCAGCCCCAGCATTTT
CASSQSLRQGNQPQHF
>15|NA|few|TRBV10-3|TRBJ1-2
TGTGCCATCAGTGAGTCGACGGGCTATTACTATGGCTACACCTTC
CAISESTGYYYGYTF
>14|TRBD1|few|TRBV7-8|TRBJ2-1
TGTGCCAGCAGCCTAACGACAGGGATGGATGAGCAGTTCTTC
CASSLTTGMDEQFF
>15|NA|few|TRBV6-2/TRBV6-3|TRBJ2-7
TGTGCCAGCAGTTACCGACTAGAGGGCCCCTACGAGCAGTACTTC
CASSYRLEGPYEQYF
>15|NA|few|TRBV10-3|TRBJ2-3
TGTGCCATCAGCGCTGACGGCCAAAGCACAGATACGCAGTATTTT
CAISADGQSTDTQYF
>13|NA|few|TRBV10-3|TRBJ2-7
TGTGCCATCAGCCTTGGGACAAGCTACGAGCAGTACTTC
CAISLGTSYEQYF
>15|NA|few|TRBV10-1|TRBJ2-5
TGCGCCAGCAGTGATCCCTCCGGGACTGAAGAGACCCAGTACTTC
CASSDPSGTEETQYF
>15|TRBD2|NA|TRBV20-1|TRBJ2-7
TGCAGTGCTAACCGATTTAGCGGGAGGGCCTACGAGCAGTACTTC
CSANRFSGRAYEQYF
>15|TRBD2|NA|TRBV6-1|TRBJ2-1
TGTGCCAGCAGTGATTGGGGGACTAGCGGGCGTGAGCAGTTCTTC
CASSDWGTSGREQFF
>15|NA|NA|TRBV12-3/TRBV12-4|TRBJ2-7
TGTGCCAGCAGTTTGGTGGAGACTAGTTGGTACGAGCAGTACTTC
CASSLVETSWYEQYF
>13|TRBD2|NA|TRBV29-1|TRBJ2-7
TGCAGCGTAAGGACTAGCGGGAGGTACGAGCAGTACTTC
CSVRTSGRYEQYF
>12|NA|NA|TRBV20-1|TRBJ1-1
TGCAGTGCTGAGTTCAGGGGTTACGAAGCTTTCTTT
CSAEFRGYEAFF
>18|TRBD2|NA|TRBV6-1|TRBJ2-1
TGTGCCAGCAGTCAGACCCCTCCAGCGGGATGGGGAGCTGCTGAGCAGTTCTTC
CASSQTPPAGWGAAEQFF
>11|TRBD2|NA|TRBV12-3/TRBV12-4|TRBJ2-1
TGTGCCACCAGCGTAGCGGGCTTGCAGTTCTTC
CATSVAGLQFF
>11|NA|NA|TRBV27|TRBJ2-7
TGTGCCAGCGGCAAAACCTACGAGCAGTACTTC
CASGKTYEQYF